This T cell receptor (beta chain) was profiled in a study of blood T cell repertoires in COVID-19. The overall study: The origin of the acute and convalescent COVID-19 samples was the United States, Italy and Spain.

The repertoire was sequenced with immunoSEQ multiplex PCR; TCRdb's copy has only in-frame clones and lacks some. The sample yields 82,000 or so clones, around 89% seen once. Trimming took 3 bases from V and 5 from J; bases not matched to a gene: 2. The CDR3 spans 13 residues. The germline V gene has CDR1 SGHRS and CDR2 YFSETQ. Membership in each cohort depended on participant-reported clinical history. The sequence was obtained from a woman aged 45-65 years with acute COVID-19. Input material: PBMCs or T cells enriched from blood (not recorded which). The gene calls are TRBV5-1 and TRBJ1-5; 7 bases agree with TRBD1. CDR3 in amino acids: CASSWDSYQPQHF. In nucleotides, the CDR3 is TGCGCCAGCAGCTGGGACAGTTATCAGCCCCAGCATTTT.